This is a list of T cell receptor beta chains from one sample in a study of beta chain features in type 1 diabetes. The data were produced by immunoSEQ multiplex PCR, yet TCRdb's version contains in-frame clones alone and is incomplete. This sample has 250,000 to 300,000 clones, with about 8.5% found just once. Sequenced sample: central memory CD4+ T cells from blood. Every receptor here comes from a woman under 30 in good health. CDR3s include the opening cysteine and the closing phenylalanine or tryptophan. The D gene is left open where the match is weak. The size of a clone is reported for some rows only, either as once, few or many, or as a class for expanded clones.

TRBD2,-,TRBV7-2,15,TRBJ2-1,CASSVTSGSVNEQFF,TGTGCCAGCAGCGTTACTAGCGGGAGTGTCAATGAGCAGTTCTTC
TRBD1,few,TRBV7-9,14,TRBJ2-2,CASRSQGFAGELFF,TGTGCCAGCAGGTCACAGGGGTTTGCCGGGGAGCTGTTTTTT
TRBD2,-,TRBV11-1,16,TRBJ2-1,CASSLGLAGGRGEQFF,TGTGCCAGCAGCCTGGGACTAGCGGGAGGGAGAGGTGAGCAGTTCTTC
-,-,TRBV5-1,14,TRBJ1-1,CASSLEGSLAEAFF,TGCGCCAGCAGCTTGGAAGGGTCGCTGGCTGAAGCTTTCTTT
-,many,TRBV7-9,13,TRBJ2-5,CASSRLVGETQYF,TGTGCCAGCAGCCGCCTAGTGGGAGAGACCCAGTACTTC
TRBD2,few,TRBV14,16,TRBJ2-1,CASSRKLAGPVREQFF,TGTGCCAGCAGCCGAAAACTAGCGGGACCAGTCCGTGAGCAGTTCTTC
-,-,TRBV5-6,12,TRBJ2-2,CASSLVDGELFF,TGTGCCAGCAGCTTGGTCGACGGGGAGCTGTTTTTT
TRBD1,-,TRBV7-9,16,TRBJ2-1,CASSLALGGWKVEQFF,TGTGCCAGCAGCTTAGCCCTAGGGGGCTGGAAGGTTGAGCAGTTCTTC
TRBD1,many,TRBV20-1,11,TRBJ1-1,CSVVRRGRAFF,TGCAGCGTCGTTAGGAGGGGGCGAGCTTTCTTT
TRBD2,-,TRBV27,13,TRBJ2-5,CASRLAGGGTQYF,TGTGCCAGCAGACTAGCGGGGGGCGGGACCCAGTACTTC
-,many,TRBV6-6,14,TRBJ1-1,CASSPLGAHTEAFF,TGTGCCAGCAGCCCCCTGGGGGCGCACACTGAAGCTTTCTTT
-,few,TRBV5-4,16,TRBJ2-1,CASSLGPLVLGNEQFF,TGTGCCAGCAGCTTGGGACCCCTGGTACTCGGCAATGAGCAGTTCTTC
TRBD2,-,TRBV11-3,14,TRBJ2-1,CASGREWSYNEQFF,TGTGCCAGCGGGCGGGAGTGGTCCTACAATGAGCAGTTCTTC
-,few,TRBV11-2,13,TRBJ2-3,CASSFPGTDTQYF,TGTGCCAGCAGCTTCCCGGGCACAGATACGCAGTATTTT
TRBD1,-,TRBV7-6,15,TRBJ1-5,CASSLAGGQNQPQHF,TGTGCCAGCAGTCTCGCAGGGGGGCAAAATCAGCCCCAGCATTTT
-,few,TRBV5-1,12,TRBJ1-1,CASSSQRTEAFF,TGCGCCAGCAGCTCCCAGAGGACTGAAGCTTTCTTT
-,-,TRBV29-1,14,TRBJ2-1,CSVDGSTTHNEQFF,TGCAGCGTGGACGGATCCACGACACACAATGAGCAGTTCTTC
-,many,TRBV13,16,TRBJ2-7,CASSLGKTRGSGEQYF,TGTGCCAGCAGCTTAGGTAAGACCCGAGGGAGCGGCGAGCAGTACTTC
-,many,TRBV2,13,TRBJ1-1,CASSIELRQEAFF,TGTGCCAGCAGCATCGAACTCAGACAGGAAGCTTTCTTT
-,few,TRBV5-8,14,TRBJ1-5,CASSLVPGIPPQHF,TGTGCCAGCAGCTTGGTCCCAGGGATTCCCCCCCAGCATTTT
-,few,TRBV7-3,13,TRBJ1-2,CASSPRFGIGYTF,TGTGCCAGCAGCCCTAGGTTCGGGATCGGCTACACCTTC
-,few,TRBV9,15,TRBJ2-1,CASSARDGLYNEQFF,TGTGCCAGCAGCGCGCGGGACGGACTCTACAATGAGCAGTTCTTC
-,-,TRBV30,13,TRBJ1-2,CAWSDQFAYGYTF,TGTGCCTGGAGTGATCAGTTTGCTTATGGCTACACCTTC
TRBD1,-,TRBV9,15,TRBJ2-5,CASSVVGTGVETQYF,TGTGCCAGCAGCGTAGTGGGGACAGGGGTAGAGACCCAGTACTTC
-,-,TRBV6-5,14,TRBJ2-7,CASTAIQGGYEQYF,TGTGCCAGCACGGCGATTCAGGGCGGCTACGAGCAGTACTTC
-,-,TRBV10-3,14,TRBJ2-7,CASRLRDLSYEQYF,TGTGCCAGCAGACTCCGGGACCTCTCCTACGAGCAGTACTTC
TRBD1,-,TRBV30,13,TRBJ1-1,CAWRGQGNTEAFF,TGTGCCTGGAGAGGACAGGGGAACACTGAAGCTTTCTTT
-,few,TRBV4-3,15,TRBJ1-1,CASSQDGWGGTEAFF,TGCGCCAGCAGCCAAGATGGCTGGGGGGGCACTGAAGCTTTCTTT
-,-,TRBV18,18,TRBJ2-2,CASSTNPRGGRNTGELFF,TGTGCCAGCTCTACCAACCCCCGAGGGGGGAGGAACACCGGGGAGCTGTTTTTT
-,many,TRBV7-2,16,TRBJ2-2,CASSLQWGVNTGELFF,TGTGCCAGCAGCTTACAATGGGGGGTGAACACCGGGGAGCTGTTTTTT
TRBD1,-,TRBV19,15,TRBJ2-7,CASSRATGFSYEQYF,TGTGCCAGTAGCCGGGCGACAGGGTTCTCCTACGAGCAGTACTTC
-,-,TRBV19,18,TRBJ1-1,CASSPGPQLPGWVTEAFF,TGTGCCAGTAGCCCCGGACCCCAGCTACCCGGTTGGGTCACTGAAGCTTTCTTT
TRBD2,-,TRBV19,16,TRBJ2-2,CASNGGGPFNTGELFF,TGTGCCAGTAACGGGGGAGGGCCCTTTAACACCGGGGAGCTGTTTTTT
TRBD1,-,TRBV6-6,15,TRBJ1-2,CASRLTRGDRDGYTF,TGTGCCAGCAGGCTAACCCGGGGGGACAGGGACGGCTACACCTTC
-,few,TRBV5-4,15,TRBJ1-1,CASSSRTHMNTEAFF,TGTGCCAGCAGCTCACGAACCCACATGAACACTGAAGCTTTCTTT
-,few,TRBV4-3,15,TRBJ1-4,CASSQVLATNEKLFF,TGCGCCAGCAGCCAAGTATTAGCAACTAATGAAAAACTGTTTTTT
-,many,TRBV7-9,12,TRBJ2-2,CASSFSTGELFF,TGTGCCAGCAGCTTTTCCACCGGGGAGCTGTTTTTT
TRBD1,few,TRBV10-3,16,TRBJ2-5,CAIVGIGQGEGETQYF,TGTGCCATCGTCGGAATAGGACAGGGCGAAGGGGAGACCCAGTACTTC
TRBD1,many,TRBV7-8,15,TRBJ2-3,CASSLEGQGTDTQYF,TGTGCCAGCAGCTTAGAGGGACAGGGCACAGATACGCAGTATTTT
TRBD1,-,TRBV7-2,14,TRBJ2-6,CASNDRAGANVLTF,TGTGCCAGCAATGACAGGGCTGGGGCCAACGTCCTGACTTTC
TRBD1,many,TRBV7-9,15,TRBJ2-5,CASRTQTGPGETQYF,TGTGCCAGCAGGACACAGACAGGGCCCGGGGAGACCCAGTACTTC
-,few,TRBV28,12,TRBJ1-6,CASSLRPSPLHF,TGTGCCAGCAGTTTACGACCCTCACCCCTCCACTTT
TRBD2,-,TRBV6-5,15,TRBJ2-1,CASSTRWAGGGEQFF,TGTGCCAGCAGTACCAGATGGGCGGGAGGAGGCGAGCAGTTCTTC
-,-,TRBV6-5,14,TRBJ1-5,CASSYLLSNQPQHF,TGTGCCAGCAGTTACTTGCTTAGCAATCAGCCCCAGCATTTT
TRBD2,few,TRBV6-7,15,TRBJ2-1,CASSPTSGRHNEQFF,TGTGCCAGCAGTCCTACTAGCGGGAGACACAATGAGCAGTTCTTC
TRBD2,few,TRBV7-8,20,TRBJ2-1,CASSLRFASGPSSSYNEQFF,TGTGCCAGCAGCTTAAGGTTCGCTAGCGGCCCATCCAGCTCCTACAATGAGCAGTTCTTC
-,-,TRBV18,13,TRBJ1-1,CASSNGQTPEAFF,TGTGCCAGCTCCAATGGACAGACTCCTGAAGCTTTCTTT
-,-,TRBV5-1,17,TRBJ2-2,CASSLDWGVMDTGELFF,TGCGCCAGCAGCTTGGATTGGGGCGTCATGGACACCGGGGAGCTGTTTTTT
TRBD1,few,TRBV5-1,14,TRBJ2-3,CASGTGSYTDTQYF,TGCGCCAGCGGGACAGGGTCGTACACAGATACGCAGTATTTT
-,few,TRBV5-1,14,TRBJ1-1,CASSLGGAGREAFF,TGCGCCAGCAGCTTGGGGGGTGCCGGGCGTGAAGCTTTCTTT
TRBD1,-,TRBV5-1,16,TRBJ1-1,CASSQGTGQTNTEAFF,TGCGCCAGCAGCCAGGGCACGGGACAGACGAACACTGAAGCTTTCTTT
-,-,TRBV7-2,12,TRBJ2-1,CASSLNEGEQFF,TGTGCCAGCAGCTTAAATGAGGGTGAGCAGTTCTTC
-,-,TRBV5-1,13,TRBJ2-3,CASSLVPTDTQYF,TGCGCCAGCAGCTTGGTTCCAACAGATACGCAGTATTTT
-,few,TRBV28,15,TRBJ1-5,CASREIGKGSQPQHF,TGTGCCAGCAGAGAAATAGGAAAGGGGAGTCAGCCCCAGCATTTT
TRBD1,-,TRBV5-1,15,TRBJ1-1,CASSPRQGMDTEAFF,TGCGCCAGCAGCCCCCGACAGGGTATGGACACTGAAGCTTTCTTT